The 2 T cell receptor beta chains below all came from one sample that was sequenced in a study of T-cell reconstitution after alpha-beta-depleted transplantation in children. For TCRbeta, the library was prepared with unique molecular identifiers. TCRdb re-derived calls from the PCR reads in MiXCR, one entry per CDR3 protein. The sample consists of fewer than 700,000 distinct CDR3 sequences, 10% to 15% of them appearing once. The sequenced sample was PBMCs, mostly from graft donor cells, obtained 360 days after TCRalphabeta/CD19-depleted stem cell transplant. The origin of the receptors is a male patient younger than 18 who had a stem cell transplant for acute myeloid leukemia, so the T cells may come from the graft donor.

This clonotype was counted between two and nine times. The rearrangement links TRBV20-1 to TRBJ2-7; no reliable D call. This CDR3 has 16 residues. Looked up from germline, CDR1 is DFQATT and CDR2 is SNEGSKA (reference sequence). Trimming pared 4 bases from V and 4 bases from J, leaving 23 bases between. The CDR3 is CSAKTSTGWLVYEQYF. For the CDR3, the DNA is TGCAGTGCTAAGACCTCGACGGGCTGGTTAGTTTACGAGCAGTACTTC.

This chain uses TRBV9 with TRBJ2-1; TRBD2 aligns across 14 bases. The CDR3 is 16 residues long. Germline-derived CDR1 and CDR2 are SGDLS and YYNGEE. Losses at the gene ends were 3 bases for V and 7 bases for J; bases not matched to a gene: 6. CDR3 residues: CASSGPGLAGVNEQFF. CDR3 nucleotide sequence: TGTGCCAGCAGCGGACCGGGACTAGCGGGAGTTAATGAGCAGTTCTTC.